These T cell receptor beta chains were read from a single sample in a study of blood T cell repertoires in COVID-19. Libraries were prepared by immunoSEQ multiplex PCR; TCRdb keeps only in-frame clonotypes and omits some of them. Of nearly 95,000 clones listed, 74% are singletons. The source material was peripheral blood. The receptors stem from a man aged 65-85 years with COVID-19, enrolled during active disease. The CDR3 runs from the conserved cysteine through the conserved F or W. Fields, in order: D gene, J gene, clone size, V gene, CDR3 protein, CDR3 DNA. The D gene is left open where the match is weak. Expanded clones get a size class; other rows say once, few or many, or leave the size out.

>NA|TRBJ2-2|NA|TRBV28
CASTIQGNTGELFF
TGTGCCAGCACCATACAGGGAAACACCGGGGAGCTGTTTTTT
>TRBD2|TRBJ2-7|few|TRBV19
CAGGNLTSGRAREQYF
TGTGCCGGCGGCAATCTTACTAGCGGGAGGGCGAGGGAGCAGTACTTC
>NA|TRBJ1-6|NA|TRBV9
CASSVGRVRDSPLHF
TGTGCCAGCAGCGTAGGGAGGGTTAGGGATTCACCCCTCCACTTT
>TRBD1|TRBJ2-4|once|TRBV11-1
CASSPQGAKNIQYF
TGTGCCAGCAGCCCACAGGGGGCCAAAAACATTCAGTACTTC
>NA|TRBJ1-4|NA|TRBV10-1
CASTRSSGGTNEKLFF
TGCGCCAGCACAAGGAGCTCTGGGGGCACTAATGAAAAACTGTTTTTT
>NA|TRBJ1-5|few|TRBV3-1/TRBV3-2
CASSQDGGGDNQPQHF
TGTGCCAGCAGCCAAGACGGCGGGGGCGACAATCAGCCCCAGCATTTT
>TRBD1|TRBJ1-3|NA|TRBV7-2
CASSLAGTGVGNTIYF
TGTGCCAGCAGCTTAGCGGGGACAGGGGTTGGAAACACCATATATTTT
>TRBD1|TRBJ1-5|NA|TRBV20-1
CSARGTGSQHF
TGCAGTGCTAGAGGGACAGGGTCGCAGCATTTT
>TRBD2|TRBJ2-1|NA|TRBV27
CASRLLAGGSDNEQFF
TGTGCCAGCAGGTTACTAGCGGGAGGGTCAGACAATGAGCAGTTCTTC
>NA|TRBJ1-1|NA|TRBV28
CASSSGQLNTEAFF
TGTGCCAGCAGCTCGGGACAACTGAACACTGAAGCTTTCTTT
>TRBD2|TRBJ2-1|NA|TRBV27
CASSFLAGRRYYNEQFF
TGTGCCAGCAGTTTCCTAGCGGGAAGAAGATACTACAATGAGCAGTTCTTC
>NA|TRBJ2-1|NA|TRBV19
CASSELNNEQFF
TGTGCCAGTAGTGAACTAAACAATGAGCAGTTCTTC
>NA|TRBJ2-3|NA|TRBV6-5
CASSHRDSGTDTQYF
TGTGCCAGCAGTCACCGGGACTCTGGCACAGATACGCAGTATTTT
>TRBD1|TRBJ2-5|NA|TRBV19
CASNKQGARVETQYF
TGTGCCAGTAACAAACAGGGGGCCCGGGTAGAGACCCAGTACTTC
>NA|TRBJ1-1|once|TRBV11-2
CASSRRVKGDTEAFF
TGTGCCAGCAGCCGAAGAGTGAAGGGGGACACTGAAGCTTTCTTT
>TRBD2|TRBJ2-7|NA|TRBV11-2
CASSLAEGGAYEQYF
TGTGCCAGCAGCTTAGCGGAGGGAGGGGCGTACGAGCAGTACTTC
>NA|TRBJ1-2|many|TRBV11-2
CASSLDFGRAYGYTF
TGTGCCAGCAGCTTAGACTTCGGGAGGGCCTATGGCTACACCTTC
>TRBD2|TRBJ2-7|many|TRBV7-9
CASSIGEGTSQYF
TGTGCCAGCAGCATAGGGGAAGGGACTAGCCAGTACTTC
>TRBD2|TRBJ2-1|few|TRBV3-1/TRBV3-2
CASSQDGSGSRGEQFF
TGTGCCAGCAGCCAAGATGGTAGCGGGAGTAGGGGTGAGCAGTTCTTC
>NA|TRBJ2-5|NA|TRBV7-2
CASRGGPTSLETQYF
TGTGCCAGCAGGGGGGGACCGACCTCTCTGGAGACCCAGTACTTC
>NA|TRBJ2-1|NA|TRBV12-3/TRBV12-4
CASTPRSGTGQFF
TGTGCCAGCACCCCACGGTCCGGGACTGGGCAGTTCTTC
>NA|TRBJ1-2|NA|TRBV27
CASSSQPRTAYYGYTF
TGTGCCAGCAGTTCTCAACCCAGGACAGCTTACTATGGCTACACCTTC
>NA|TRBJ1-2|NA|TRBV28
CASSLPPSQGISGYTF
TGTGCCAGCAGTTTACCCCCCTCCCAGGGGATTAGTGGCTACACCTTC
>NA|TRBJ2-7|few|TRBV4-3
CASSQDSGVEVPYEQYF
TGCGCCAGCAGCCAAGATTCCGGGGTCGAGGTCCCCTACGAGCAGTACTTC
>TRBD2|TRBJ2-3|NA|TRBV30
CAWTSGRVADTQYF
TGTGCCTGGACTAGCGGGAGAGTAGCAGATACGCAGTATTTT
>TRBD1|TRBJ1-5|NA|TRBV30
CAWTRGQGPNQPQHF
TGTGCCTGGACAAGGGGACAGGGACCGAATCAGCCCCAGCATTTT
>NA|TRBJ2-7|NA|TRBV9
CASSAAGRQYF
TGTGCCAGCAGCGCGGCGGGCCGACAGTACTTC
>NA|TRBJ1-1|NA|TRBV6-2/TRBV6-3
CASSGGAVSTEAFF
TGTGCCAGCAGTGGGGGGGCAGTATCCACTGAAGCTTTCTTT
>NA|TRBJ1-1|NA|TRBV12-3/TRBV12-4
CASSPQGITEAFF
TGTGCCAGCAGTCCACAGGGAATCACTGAAGCTTTCTTT
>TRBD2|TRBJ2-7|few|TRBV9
CASSAGTSGGLYEQYF
TGTGCCAGCAGCGCCGGGACTAGCGGGGGACTATACGAGCAGTACTTC
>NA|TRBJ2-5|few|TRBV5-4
CASSLAGSQETQYF
TGTGCCAGCAGCTTGGCCGGGTCCCAAGAGACCCAGTACTTC
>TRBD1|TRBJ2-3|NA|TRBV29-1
CSVAAGTVGTDTQYF
TGCAGCGTTGCGGCTGGGACAGTCGGGACAGATACGCAGTATTTT
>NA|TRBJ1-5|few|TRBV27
CASSFKSNSNQPQHF
TGTGCCAGCAGTTTTAAAAGCAACAGCAATCAGCCCCAGCATTTT
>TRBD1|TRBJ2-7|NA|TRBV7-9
CASSPLEGQGAYEQYF
TGTGCCAGCAGCCCCCTTGAGGGACAGGGTGCATACGAGCAGTACTTC
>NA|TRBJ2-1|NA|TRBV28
CASTLRDTQFF
TGTGCCAGCACCTTAAGAGACACCCAGTTCTTC
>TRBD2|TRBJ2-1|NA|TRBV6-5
CASRRLAGEQFF
TGTGCCAGCAGAAGACTAGCGGGGGAGCAGTTCTTC
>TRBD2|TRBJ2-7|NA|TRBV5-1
CASSKGLAVIYEQYF
TGCGCCAGCAGCAAGGGACTAGCGGTCATCTACGAGCAGTACTTC
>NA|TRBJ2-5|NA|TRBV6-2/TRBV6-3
CASSAAEETQYF
TGTGCCAGCAGTGCAGCGGAAGAGACCCAGTACTTC
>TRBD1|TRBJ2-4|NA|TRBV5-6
CASSPTGIENIQYF
TGTGCCAGCAGCCCGACAGGGATAGAAAACATTCAGTACTTC
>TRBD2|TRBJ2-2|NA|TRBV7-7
CASSPGLAGTGELFF
TGTGCTAGCAGCCCGGGACTAGCAGGCACCGGGGAGCTGTTTTTT
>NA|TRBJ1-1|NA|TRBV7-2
CASSLGQMNTEAFF
TGTGCCAGCAGCTTAGGGCAAATGAACACTGAAGCTTTCTTT
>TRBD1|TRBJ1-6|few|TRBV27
CASSLTGGGYNSPLHF
TGTGCCAGCAGTTTAACAGGGGGTGGCTATAATTCACCCCTCCACTTT
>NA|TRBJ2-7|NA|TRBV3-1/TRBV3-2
CASSRGTDVYEQYF
TGTGCCAGCAGCCGCGGGACGGACGTTTACGAGCAGTACTTC
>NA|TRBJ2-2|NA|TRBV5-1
CASSLVTGPGELFF
TGCGCCAGCAGCTTGGTTACAGGGCCCGGGGAGCTGTTTTTT
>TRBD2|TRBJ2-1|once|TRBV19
CASSSGLAIEQFF
TGTGCCAGTAGTTCGGGACTAGCCATTGAGCAGTTCTTC
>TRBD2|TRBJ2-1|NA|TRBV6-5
CASLRGSYEQFF
TGTGCCAGTCTGCGGGGGAGCTATGAGCAGTTCTTC
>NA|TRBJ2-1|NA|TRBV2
CASRAIEQFF
TGTGCCAGCAGGGCCATTGAGCAGTTCTTC
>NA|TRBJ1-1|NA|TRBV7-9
CASTQRVNTEAFF
TGTGCCAGCACCCAACGAGTGAACACTGAAGCTTTCTTT
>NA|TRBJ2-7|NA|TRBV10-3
CAISERDFSYEQYF
TGTGCCATCAGTGAACGGGACTTTTCCTACGAGCAGTACTTC
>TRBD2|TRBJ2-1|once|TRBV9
CASSSRLGLAGGNEQFF
TGTGCCAGCAGCTCTAGGCTCGGACTAGCGGGAGGAAATGAGCAGTTCTTC
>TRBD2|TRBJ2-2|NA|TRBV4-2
CASSQGLAGVGTGELFF
TGTGCCAGCAGCCAAGGGTTAGCGGGAGTAGGAACCGGGGAGCTGTTTTTT